This T cell receptor beta chain was sequenced in a study of blood T cell repertoires in COVID-19. Overall study context: Acute-phase and convalescent COVID-19 samples originated in the United States, Italy and Spain. Sources were T cells, B-cell-depleted T cells, or PBMCs; the material itself was cDNA or gDNA.

Authors' methods: Reference gene primer amplification gave estimated nucleated cell counts. Using immunoSEQ multiplex PCR, the repertoire was profiled, and TCRdb retains in-frame clones only, with some absent. V, J and clone size derive from that table, while D and trimming were established from the DNA sequence. The sample lists 98,000 or so clones, 86% occurring once. The receptor was derived from a woman aged 55-75 years in a cohort sampled during active or convalescent COVID-19. What was sequenced was peripheral blood.

The CDR3 DNA reads TGTGCCAGCAGCCAAGGACACCTCCCAGCCATCTATGGCTACACCTTC. Translated, it gives CASSQGHLPAIYGYTF. The V gene is TRBV5-4, the J gene TRBJ1-2; maybe TRBD1 (5 bases). Per germline, CDR1 SGHNT and CDR2 YYREEE (reference sequence). This CDR3 contains 16 residues. Trimming took 4 bases from V and 4 from J, leaving 20 bases between them.